Listed below are T cell receptor beta chains from one sample, sequenced in a study of OX40 agonist ivuxolimab in advanced cancers. Libraries were prepared by immunoSEQ multiplex PCR; TCRdb keeps only in-frame clonotypes and omits some of them. The sample includes about 25,000 clones, roughly 85% of them seen just once. The input for sequencing was CD4+ or CD8+ T cells sorted from blood, taken in a trial of the OX40 agonist ivuxolimab. These receptor sequences come from an adult with an advanced solid tumor such as melanoma, head and neck, liver or kidney cancer. Each CDR3 is given with its conserved first and last residue. D genes are given only for firm matches. The size of a clone is reported for some rows only, either as once, few or many, or as a class for expanded clones.

V,D,length,size,J,CDR3,DNA
TRBV6-5,TRBD1,15,medium-sized,TRBJ1-2,CASSPQTGIVLGYTF,TGTGCCAGCAGTCCGCAGACAGGGATAGTTTTGGGCTACACCTTC
TRBV13,.,15,.,TRBJ1-2,CASSLPQDNNYGYTF,TGTGCCAGCAGCTTACCCCAGGACAATAACTATGGCTACACCTTC
TRBV19,TRBD1,13,.,TRBJ1-1,CASSYRGNTEAFF,TGTGCCAGTAGTTACAGGGGGAACACTGAAGCTTTCTTT
TRBV28,.,15,.,TRBJ2-5,CASSSGYEEQETQYF,TGTGCCAGCAGTTCGGGATACGAGGAACAAGAGACCCAGTACTTC
TRBV27,.,15,.,TRBJ2-7,CASSKIPPRNYEQYF,TGTGCCAGCAGTAAAATACCACCCCGCAACTACGAGCAGTACTTC
TRBV19,.,14,once,TRBJ2-3,CASSMGAGTDTQYF,TGTGCCAGTAGTATGGGGGCGGGCACAGATACGCAGTATTTT
TRBV6-1,.,14,.,TRBJ2-7,CASSVAGVSDEQYF,TGTGCCAGCAGTGTGGCAGGGGTTTCGGACGAGCAGTACTTC
TRBV7-4,TRBD2,19,.,TRBJ2-1,CASSLPRTSGGANCNEQFF,TGTGCCAGCAGCTTACCCAGGACTAGCGGGGGGGCTAATTGCAATGAGCAGTTCTTC
TRBV28,TRBD2,15,.,TRBJ2-2,CASSFRGRNAGELFF,TGTGCCAGCAGTTTCCGCGGGAGGAACGCCGGGGAGCTGTTTTTT
TRBV27,TRBD1,16,.,TRBJ2-2,CASSPGDRVNTGELFF,TGTGCCAGCAGTCCAGGGGACAGGGTCAACACCGGGGAGCTGTTTTTT
TRBV6-6,.,14,.,TRBJ1-5,CASNTGQINQPQHF,TGTGCCAGCAACACCGGACAGATCAATCAGCCCCAGCATTTT
TRBV4-1,TRBD1,15,few,TRBJ1-2,CASSQGTGGTYGYTF,TGCGCCAGCAGCCAAGGAACAGGGGGCACCTATGGCTACACCTTC
TRBV15,.,12,.,TRBJ2-7,CATSGLMHEQYF,TGTGCCACCAGCGGACTGATGCACGAGCAGTACTTC
TRBV11-1,.,14,.,TRBJ2-1,CASSLVGPNNEQFF,TGTGCCAGCAGCTTAGTTGGCCCAAACAATGAGCAGTTCTTC
TRBV28,TRBD2,17,.,TRBJ2-3,CASSSRTSGPPTDTQYF,TGTGCCAGCAGTTCCCGGACTAGTGGCCCCCCTACAGATACGCAGTATTTT
TRBV11-2,TRBD1,15,once,TRBJ1-1,CASSSSTGGGTEAFF,TGTGCCAGCAGCTCCAGTACAGGGGGCGGAACTGAAGCTTTCTTT
TRBV7-9,.,13,few,TRBJ2-7,CASSLAASYEQYF,TGTGCCAGCAGCTTGGCGGCATCCTACGAGCAGTACTTC
TRBV27,.,14,.,TRBJ1-1,CASSPWGGDTEAFF,TGTGCCAGCAGTCCATGGGGGGGAGACACTGAAGCTTTCTTT
TRBV4-2,.,14,.,TRBJ2-7,CASSYGGGGYEQYF,TGTGCCAGCAGTTACGGAGGGGGGGGCTACGAGCAGTACTTC
TRBV5-5,TRBD1,16,medium-sized,TRBJ1-4,CASSSGQGTANEKLFF,TGTGCCAGCAGCTCGGGACAGGGGACGGCTAATGAAAAACTGTTTTTT
TRBV11-2,TRBD2,15,.,TRBJ2-5,CASSLGSSGRETQYF,TGTGCCAGCAGCTTAGGGAGTAGCGGGAGGGAGACCCAGTACTTC
TRBV28,TRBD1,15,.,TRBJ2-7,CASSPWTGDIDEQYF,TGTGCCAGCAGTCCCTGGACAGGGGACATCGACGAGCAGTACTTC
TRBV30,.,13,.,TRBJ1-5,CAWSGAEGQPQHF,TGTGCCTGGAGTGGGGCAGAGGGTCAGCCCCAGCATTTT
TRBV2,TRBD2,14,.,TRBJ2-7,CASSATSGGYEQYF,TGTGCCAGCAGCGCGACTAGCGGGGGATACGAGCAGTACTTC
TRBV2,TRBD2,15,.,TRBJ2-1,CASMWLAGNLYEQFF,TGTGCCAGCATGTGGCTAGCGGGAAATTTGTATGAGCAGTTCTTC
TRBV5-4,.,12,.,TRBJ2-7,CASSQGSYEQYF,TGTGCCAGCAGCCAGGGTTCCTACGAGCAGTACTTC
TRBV18,.,15,.,TRBJ2-7,CASSTTSITMYEQYF,TGTGCCAGCTCAACCACTTCCATAACGATGTACGAGCAGTACTTC
TRBV15,TRBD1,17,medium-sized,TRBJ1-2,CATSPLAPRDRGYGYTF,TGTGCCACCAGCCCCTTAGCCCCCCGGGACAGGGGCTATGGCTACACCTTC
TRBV18,TRBD1,14,few,TRBJ1-2,CASSSQGASYGYTF,TGTGCCAGCTCATCACAGGGGGCCAGCTATGGCTACACCTTC
TRBV5-1,TRBD1,15,.,TRBJ2-5,CASSAGTGLQETQYF,TGCGCCAGTAGCGCCGGGACAGGGCTCCAAGAGACCCAGTACTTC
TRBV19,.,14,once,TRBJ2-1,CATNSGVDYNEQFF,TGTGCCACCAACAGCGGAGTGGATTACAATGAGCAGTTCTTC
TRBV27,.,14,.,TRBJ2-3,CASSLYLGADTQYF,TGTGCCAGCAGTTTATATCTGGGAGCAGATACGCAGTATTTT
TRBV7-9,TRBD2,14,once,TRBJ2-7,CASSLLAGSYEQYF,TGTGCCAGCAGCTTGCTAGCGGGAAGCTACGAGCAGTACTTC
TRBV6-5,TRBD2,12,once,TRBJ2-7,CASSYGGGARYF,TGTGCCAGCAGTTACGGCGGGGGGGCCAGATACTTC
TRBV6-7,TRBD2,20,.,TRBJ2-1,CASSYRRGTSGGDSYNEQFF,TGTGCCAGCAGTTACAGACGCGGGACTAGCGGGGGTGACTCCTACAATGAGCAGTTCTTC
TRBV25-1,.,15,.,TRBJ2-2,CASSARTVNTGELFF,TGTGCCAGCAGCGCCAGGACAGTAAACACCGGGGAGCTGTTTTTT
TRBV7-9,.,13,.,TRBJ2-3,CASSLVVTDTQYF,TGTGCCAGCAGCTTAGTGGTCACAGATACGCAGTATTTT
TRBV6-6,.,16,.,TRBJ1-1,CASSYPAAGARTEAFF,TGTGCCAGCAGTTACCCGGCGGCAGGGGCGCGAACTGAAGCTTTCTTT
TRBV7-9,.,18,.,TRBJ2-1,CASSFPRVGGETYNEQFF,TGTGCCAGCAGCTTCCCCAGAGTCGGGGGCGAAACCTACAATGAGCAGTTCTTC
TRBV9,TRBD2,17,.,TRBJ2-3,CASSVDGLGGATDTQYF,TGTGCCAGCAGCGTAGACGGACTCGGGGGGGCAACAGATACGCAGTATTTT
TRBV28,.,16,.,TRBJ2-5,CASSDTGWRNIETQYF,TGTGCCAGCAGTGACACTGGGTGGAGGAACATCGAGACCCAGTACTTC
TRBV19,.,12,.,TRBJ2-7,CATEDSSYEQYF,TGTGCCACTGAGGACAGCTCCTACGAGCAGTACTTC
TRBV6-1,.,16,.,TRBJ2-1,CASSDSQGMAYNEQFF,TGTGCCAGCAGTGATTCCCAGGGGATGGCCTACAATGAGCAGTTCTTC
TRBV10-3,.,14,.,TRBJ1-5,CAISESMANQPQHF,TGTGCCATCAGTGAGTCGATGGCGAATCAGCCCCAGCATTTT
TRBV19,TRBD2,15,.,TRBJ2-1,CASSLGGRGYNEQFF,TGTGCCAGTAGCCTGGGCGGGAGGGGCTACAATGAGCAGTTCTTC
TRBV14,.,16,.,TRBJ1-6,CASSQQGFAYNSPLHF,TGTGCCAGCAGCCAACAGGGGTTCGCCTATAATTCACCCCTCCACTTT
TRBV19,TRBD1,15,.,TRBJ1-4,CASSYRGLGNEKLFF,TGTGCCAGTAGCTACAGGGGGCTTGGCAATGAAAAACTGTTTTTT
TRBV6-5,TRBD2,13,.,TRBJ2-1,CASEAGELNEQFF,TGTGCCAGCGAGGCGGGGGAGTTAAATGAGCAGTTCTTC
TRBV27,TRBD1,16,once,TRBJ1-4,CASSPYRGTGNEKLFF,TGTGCCAGCAGTCCCTATCGTGGGACAGGGAATGAAAAACTGTTTTTT
TRBV12-5,.,16,.,TRBJ2-2,CASGFDPEGLPGELFF,TGTGCTAGTGGTTTTGATCCGGAGGGCCTCCCCGGGGAGCTGTTTTTT
TRBV29-1,TRBD1,13,.,TRBJ1-4,CSVLTGEDEKLFF,TGCAGCGTCTTGACAGGGGAAGATGAAAAACTGTTTTTT
TRBV28,TRBD1,16,few,TRBJ2-3,CASSYSGTGSTDTQYF,TGTGCCAGCAGTTATTCCGGGACAGGAAGCACAGATACGCAGTATTTT